Below, 27 T cell receptor beta chains from the same sample are listed, as sequenced in a study of identical twins. TCRdb reanalysed the 5' RACE reads using MiXCR and keeps one entry per CDR3 protein. This sample has around 960,000 distinct CDR3 sequences, with 10% to 15% found just once. This sample was also put to use in a study of yellow fever vaccine responses in identical twins.

Material: PBMCs. These TCRs come from a woman aged 18-29 years in good health.

In this sample, this clonotype turned up many times. V and J are TRBV5-1 and TRBJ1-3, with TRBD1 matching 8 bases. The length of the CDR3 is 15 residues. Trimming cost V 4 bases and J 4 bases; bases outside gene matches: 7. Germline V CDR1 and CDR2: SGHRS, YFSETQ. The chain's CDR3 is CASSIGQGTGNTIYF. The DNA for the CDR3 is TGCGCCAGCAGCATCGGACAGGGAACAGGAAACACCATATATTTT.

This chain joins TRBV5-1 and TRBJ2-7; a possible D gene is TRBD2 (6 bases). Trimming left V 0 bases short and J 2 bases short, with 15 bases between. The CDR3 loop spans 16 amino acids. Germline values: CDR1 SGHRS, CDR2 YFSETQ. The chain's CDR3 is CASSLEWGLDTYEQYF. The CDR3 DNA follows: TGCGCCAGCAGCTTGGAGTGGGGACTGGATACCTACGAGCAGTACTTC.

This clonotype was recorded a few times. This chain connects TRBV29-1 to TRBJ2-7, with 11 bases fitting TRBD2. The V gene end was trimmed by 7 bases and the J gene end by 4 bases; junction bases not matched to a gene: 6. The CDR3 is made up of 13 amino acids. Germline CDR1 and CDR2: SQVTM and ANQGSEA. As DNA, the CDR3 is TGCAGCGGGGAGGTAGCGGGAGGGTACGAGCAGTACTTC. It yields the protein CSGEVAGGYEQYF.

The V and J genes are TRBV18 and TRBJ2-7; 10 nucleotides align to TRBD1. Germline V lookup: CDR1 KGHSH, CDR2 LQKENI. The CDR3 contains 15 residues. With V trimmed by 5 bases and J by 0 bases, 4 bases remained unmatched. The CDR3 is CASSTGTGASYEQYF. The CDR3 region has the DNA TGTGCCAGCTCAACCGGGACAGGGGCCTCCTACGAGCAGTACTTC. Combining the CDR3 with reference TRBV18 and TRBJ2-7 gives the whole variable domain NAGVMQNPRHLVRRRGQEARLRCSPMKGHSHVYWYRQLPEEGLKFMVYLQKENIIDESGMPKERFSAEFPKEGPSILRIQQVVRGDSAAYFCASSTGTGASYEQYFGPGTRLTVT.

The V call is TRBV11-2, the J call TRBJ2-1; D is tentatively TRBD1 or TRBD2 (7 bases each). The CDR3 sequence is 14 residues long. V shed 3 bases and J shed 9 bases, with 15 bases lying between them. Germline CDR1 and CDR2: SGHAT and FQNNGV. CDR3 bases: TGTGCCAGCAGCTTTGGCCAGGGGGAGGGTGAGCAGTTCTTC. Its protein is CASSFGQGEGEQFF.

This clonotype came up once. The chain has TRBV7-9 and TRBJ2-7; 7 nucleotides line up with TRBD2. V dropped 1 base and J dropped 2; count of bases not matched to a gene: 11. The CDR3 runs 17 residues. Looked up from germline, CDR1 is SEHNR and CDR2 is FQNEAQ (reference sequence). The chain's CDR3 is CASSLGLGTTPAYEQYF. DNA for the CDR3: TGTGCCAGCAGCTTAGGTCTGGGGACTACGCCGGCCTACGAGCAGTACTTC.

This clonotype occurred many times. The V call is TRBV9, the J call TRBJ2-1, with D possibly being TRBD1 (5 bases). Germline CDR1 SGDLS, CDR2 YYNGEE. The V end was cut by 0 bases, the J end by 10 bases, with 14 bases between. The CDR3 totals 14 residues. The CDR3 bases are TGTGCCAGCAGCGTAGTTCAGGGTCTGGGCGAGCAGTTCTTC. Its protein product is CASSVVQGLGEQFF.

There are a few counts of this clonotype. The chain carries TRBV28 and TRBJ2-5; a possible D gene is TRBD1 (6 bases). This CDR3 has 14 amino acids. Looked up from germline, CDR1 is MDHEN and CDR2 is SYDVKM. V lost 4 bases and J 2 bases, leaving 11 bases between the germline ends. As DNA, the CDR3 is TGTGCCAGCAGTTCATTGGACAGTCAAGAGACCCAGTACTTC. Its protein product is CASSSLDSQETQYF.

This clonotype has more than one count but fewer than ten. The chain couples TRBV5-1 to TRBJ2-7; possible D gene TRBD2, 6 bases. This CDR3 has 16 residues. V was clipped by 4 bases and J by 2 bases, with 19 bases between them. Germline assignment: CDR1 SGHRS and CDR2 YFSETQ. CDR3 amino acids: CASSPTMGGGTYEQYF. CDR3 in DNA: TGCGCCAGCAGCCCGACAATGGGCGGAGGGACCTACGAGCAGTACTTC.

J is TRBJ2-7 and V is TRBV7-9; D possibly corresponds to TRBD1 (5 bases). The CDR3 spans 12 residues. In germline, CDR1 is SEHNR, CDR2 FQNEAQ (reference sequence). V was trimmed by 5 bases and J by 2 bases, leaving 7 bases between them. The CDR3 reads CASSGAAYEQYF. The CDR3 DNA reads as TGTGCCAGCAGCGGGGCCGCCTACGAGCAGTACTTC.

This chain joins TRBV4-1 and TRBJ2-7; no clear D. Trimming cost V 1 base and J 3 bases, with 13 bases left between them. Germline V lookup: CDR1 MGHRA, CDR2 YSYEKL. CDR3 length: 15 amino acids. Here the CDR3 reads CASSQVRGANYEQYF. The CDR3 DNA reads as TGCGCCAGCAGCCAAGTTCGCGGAGCCAACTACGAGCAGTACTTC.

The chain uses TRBV5-1 and TRBJ2-1; tentative D call: TRBD1 (6 bases). Germline V gene data show CDR1 as SGHRS and CDR2 as YFSETQ. This CDR3 comprises 15 residues. The germline V and J ends were trimmed by 0 bases and 6 bases, with 13 bases remaining between them. The CDR3 nucleotides are TGCGCCAGCAGCTTGGCAGGGGTGGGAGTCAATGAGCAGTTCTTC. Translating it yields CASSLAGVGVNEQFF.

This clonotype was picked up a small number of times. The rearrangement uses TRBV4-1 and TRBJ2-2; 12 bases fit TRBD2. The CDR3 length is 16 residues. Per the germline V gene, CDR1 is MGHRA and CDR2 is YSYEKL. V dropped 2 bases and J dropped 3; count of bases not matched to a gene: 1. The CDR3 is CASSQRTSGDTGELFF. CDR3 DNA: TGCGCCAGCAGCCAACGGACTAGCGGGGACACCGGGGAGCTGTTTTTT.

J is TRBJ2-5 and V is TRBV12-3 or TRBV12-4; 8 bases are a match to TRBD2. CDR3 length equals 15 residues. The V and J ends lost 4 bases and 5 bases, in that order; junction bases with no gene match: 9. The CDR3 region has the DNA TGTGCCAGCAGTTCCATGGGACTAGGCGGGGAGACCCAGTACTTC. Amino acid sequence: CASSSMGLGGETQYF.

The V call is TRBV12-3 or TRBV12-4, the J call TRBJ2-2; 10 bases are a match to TRBD2. This CDR3 region has 17 residues. The V and J ends lost 0 bases and 5 bases, in that order; junction bases with no gene match: 6. The DNA of the CDR3 is TGTGCCAGCAGTTTAGCAGGAGCGGGAGGGACTACCGGGGAGCTGTTTTTT. The encoded protein is CASSLAGAGGTTGELFF.

The V and J genes are TRBV29-1 and TRBJ2-2; 9 bases are a match to TRBD2. Germline CDR1 reads SQVTM; CDR2 reads ANQGSEA. The CDR3 totals 13 residues. V shed 6 bases, J shed 6 bases, and the junction held 5 bases outside the gene matches. The chain's CDR3 is CSVRLAGSGELFF. The CDR3 DNA reads as TGCAGCGTGAGGCTAGCGGGATCCGGGGAGCTGTTTTTT.

This clonotype has a handful of counts. This chain uses TRBV4-1 with TRBJ1-2; no clear D. The ends were cut back, 1 base at V and 4 bases at J, with 19 bases in the middle. Germline V gene lookup returns CDR1 MGHRA and CDR2 YSYEKL. CDR3 length equals 17 residues. The CDR3 protein is CASSQALTDGLSYGYTF. CDR3 bases: TGCGCCAGCAGCCAAGCCTTAACGGACGGGTTAAGCTATGGCTACACCTTC.

V is TRBV28 and J is TRBJ1-2; TRBD1 is a possible D gene (5 bases). This CDR3 spans 15 amino acids. Germline CDR1 reads MDHEN; CDR2 reads SYDVKM. The V end was cut by 3 bases, the J end by 0 bases, with 11 bases between. The CDR3 DNA reads as TGTGCCAGCAGTTTCCCGACAGCTGCTAACTATGGCTACACCTTC. It codes for CASSFPTAANYGYTF.

This clonotype appeared many times. The chain uses TRBV20-1 and TRBJ2-1; D unresolved. CDR3 length: 12 residues. V lost 1 base, J lost 3 bases, and 4 bases lay in between. In germline, CDR1 is DFQATT, CDR2 SNEGSKA (reference sequence). The CDR3 sequence: CSARVLYNEQFF. The CDR3 bases are TGCAGTGCTAGAGTACTCTACAATGAGCAGTTCTTC.

This clonotype was seen only a few times. The chain links TRBV7-6 to TRBJ1-1, with D maybe TRBD1 (6 bases). V lost 4 bases, J lost 3 bases, and 21 bases lay in between. The CDR3 has 17 residues. Germline V gene data show CDR1 as SGHVS and CDR2 as FNYEAQ. CDR3 protein: CASSYWTAGPRDTEAFF. CDR3 in DNA: TGTGCCAGCAGCTATTGGACAGCTGGGCCGAGGGACACTGAAGCTTTCTTT.

This clonotype was observed a handful of times. The rearrangement joins TRBV28 to TRBJ2-2; 9 bases line up with TRBD2. The CDR3 is 14 amino acids. Trimming removed 8 bases from V and 6 bases from J; junction bases left unmatched: 7. Germline-derived CDR1 and CDR2 are MDHEN and SYDVKM. CDR3 protein: CASLPGGGAGELFF. CDR3 DNA sequence: TGTGCCAGCCTCCCTGGCGGGGGGGCCGGGGAGCTGTTTTTT.

This clonotype was counted only a few times. The chain couples TRBV28 to TRBJ2-7; 8 bases are a match to TRBD2. Trimming at V came to 6 bases and at J to 0 bases, leaving 13 bases not matched to a gene. This CDR3 spans 17 amino acids. Germline CDR1 MDHEN, CDR2 SYDVKM. CDR3 sequence reads: CASSPLSDGRGSYEQYV. CDR3 sequence (DNA): TGTGCCAGCAGCCCTCTGTCGGACGGGAGGGGCTCCTACGAGCAGTACGTC.

This chain links TRBV5-4 with TRBJ2-3; 9 nucleotides line up with TRBD2. J was trimmed by 5 bases and V by 1 base; bases with no gene match: 5. From germline, CDR1 is SGHNT and CDR2 YYREEE (reference sequence). The CDR3 is made up of 15 amino acids. The CDR3 sequence: CASSLLGLAIDTQYF. The CDR3 DNA reads as TGTGCCAGCAGCTTGTTGGGACTAGCCATAGATACGCAGTATTTT.

This clonotype was observed a few times. This chain links TRBV24-1 with TRBJ2-1; the match to TRBD2 covers 10 bases. V lost 1 base, J lost 5 bases, and 4 bases stayed unmatched. The CDR3 totals 16 residues. Germline V gene sequence: CDR1 KGHDR, CDR2 SFDVKD. The CDR3 spells CATSDFLAGAHNEQFF. The DNA of the CDR3 is TGTGCCACCAGTGATTTTCTAGCGGGGGCCCACAATGAGCAGTTCTTC.

J is TRBJ2-5 and V is TRBV29-1; D is ambiguous. Germline V gene lookup returns CDR1 SQVTM and CDR2 ANQGSEA. V lost 0 bases and J 7 bases, leaving 12 bases between the germline ends. The CDR3 contains 13 residues. CDR3 bases: TGCAGCGTTGAAGAAGATATTTTTCGGACCCAGTACTTC. Amino acids: CSVEEDIFRTQYF.

V usage is TRBV24-1 and J usage is TRBJ2-7; possible D gene TRBD2, 5 bases. V lost 5 bases and J 7 bases, leaving 11 bases between the germline ends. Per germline, CDR1 KGHDR and CDR2 SFDVKD. The CDR3 has 12 amino acids. This CDR3 reads CATSALTGEQYF. The CDR3 DNA sequence: TGTGCCACCAGTGCTCTGACGGGGGAGCAGTACTTC.

The rearrangement joins TRBV28 to TRBJ2-3, with D possibly TRBD1 on 5 matching bases. Trimming shortened V by 5 bases and J by 4 bases, and 13 bases separated the two germline ends. Germline-derived CDR1 and CDR2 are MDHEN and SYDVKM. The CDR3 length is 14 residues. The CDR3 spells CASSRGPLADTQYF. The DNA for the CDR3 is TGTGCCAGCAGTAGGGGCCCTCTGGCAGATACGCAGTATTTT.